The 13 T cell receptor beta chains below all came from one sample that was sequenced in a study of cytomegalovirus exposure and HLA in healthy donors. The PCR made use of 60 Vbeta and 13 Jbeta primers. The protocol was immunoSEQ multiplex PCR, while the TCRdb copy is restricted to in-frame clones and leaves out a portion. The table has about 150,000 clones, less than 80% seen once. The sequenced sample was PBMCs. The receptors originated from a man aged 25-45 years in good health and CMV-seronegative.

V usage is TRBV7-9 and J usage is TRBJ2-2; 12 bases fit TRBD2. The ends lost 8 bases at V and 4 bases at J; junction bases unmatched: 11. The CDR3 covers 17 residues. Germline CDR1 is SEHNR and CDR2 is FQNEAQ (reference sequence). The CDR3 region has the DNA TGTGCCAGCCACCCTAGCGGGGGGGCCTTTGGCACCGGGGAGCTGTTTTTT. Amino acids: CASHPSGGAFGTGELFF.

The rearrangement links TRBV7-2 to TRBJ2-1, with 11 bases that match TRBD1. The V segment lost 2 bases and the J segment 8 bases; nucleotides outside the gene matches: 8. CDR3 length: 16 residues. CDR1 SGHTA and CDR2 FQGNSA come from the germline V gene. CDR3 bases: TGTGCCAGCAGCTTAATTGGGGACAGGGGGTATCATGAGCAGTTCTTC. Translating it yields CASSLIGDRGYHEQFF.

The V gene is TRBV7-3, the J gene TRBJ2-5; 15 nucleotides match TRBD2. V lost 5 bases and J lost 2; bases outside the gene matches: 3. The germline V gene encodes CDR1 SGHTA and CDR2 FQGTGA. The length of the CDR3 is 16 residues. Here the CDR3 DNA reads TGTGCCAGCAGCCCAGGACTAGCGGGGGGGCAAGAGACCCAGTACTTC. Translated: CASSPGLAGGQETQYF.

This chain joins TRBV7-8 and TRBJ1-1; 8 positions match TRBD1. Germline V gives CDR1 SGHVS, CDR2 FQNEAQ. This CDR3 is built from 12 residues. With V trimmed by 1 base and J by 11 bases, 3 bases remained unmatched. DNA for the CDR3: TGTGCCAGCAGCTTAGAGGACAGGGTGGCTTTCTTT. Residues: CASSLEDRVAFF.

This clone appeared a single time. V usage is TRBV19 and J usage is TRBJ2-3; D possibly corresponds to TRBD2 (5 bases). CDR1 LNHDA and CDR2 SQIVND come from the germline V gene (reference sequence). Between the trimmed V and J ends, which lost 2 bases and 0 bases, there was a span of 9 bases. There are 15 residues in the CDR3. Here the CDR3 DNA reads TGTGCCAGTAGTATAACCGGGATTAGCACAGATACGCAGTATTTT. It codes for CASSITGISTDTQYF.

This clone was counted between two and nine times. The rearrangement uses TRBV6-5 and TRBJ1-2, with 8 bases fitting TRBD1. Germline CDR1 MNHEY, CDR2 SVGAGI. V was clipped by 5 bases and J by 7 bases; unmatched bases: 12. The CDR3 runs to 15 residues. DNA of the CDR3: TGTGCCAGCAGTGCCTTTGGACAGGGCAAGGGTGGCTACACCTTC. Amino acid sequence: CASSAFGQGKGGYTF.

The chain uses TRBV5-4 and TRBJ2-7; 9 bases map to TRBD1. The CDR3 spans 14 residues. V lost 6 bases and J lost 4; bases outside the gene matches: 8. Per the germline V gene, CDR1 is SGHNT and CDR2 is YYREEE (reference sequence). DNA of the CDR3: TGTGCCAGCACCCTGGACAGGGGACCTTACGAGCAGTACTTC. Residues: CASTLDRGPYEQYF.

In regard to this clone: Other DNA sequences in this sample translate to the same CDR3. This rearrangement joins TRBV6-1 to TRBJ2-2, with 7 bases identical to TRBD1. This CDR3 region has 13 residues. Germline values: CDR1 MNHNS, CDR2 SASEGT. With V trimmed by 3 bases and J by 5 bases, 0 bases remained unmatched. CDR3 coding DNA: TGTGCCAGCAGTGAGACAGGGACCGGGGAGCTGTTTTTT. This sequence encodes CASSETGTGELFF.

This chain uses TRBV6-1 with TRBJ2-7; 9 bases fit TRBD1. J was trimmed by 7 bases and V by 6 bases; bases with no gene match: 13. This CDR3 contains 15 residues. The germline gives CDR1 MNHNS, CDR2 SASEGT. The CDR3 here is CASRGDRDRDREQYF. CDR3 nucleotides: TGTGCCAGCAGGGGAGACCGGGACAGGGACCGAGAGCAGTACTTC.

J is TRBJ1-3 and V is TRBV2; D is possibly TRBD1 (6 bases). This CDR3 spans 14 amino acids. Deletions cut 5 bases from V and 0 bases from J, with 8 bases between. Germline values: CDR1 SNHLY, CDR2 FYNNEI. CDR3 sequence reads: CASSTGNSGNTIYF. CDR3 nucleotide sequence: TGTGCCAGCAGTACAGGGAACTCTGGAAACACCATATATTTT.

This clone was counted only a few times. The CDR3, as DNA: TGTGCCAGCAGCTTTGGGACAGCCTACAATGAGCAGTTCTTC. This encodes CASSFGTAYNEQFF. This chain connects TRBV5-5 to TRBJ2-1; TRBD1 aligns across 7 bases. V lost 2 bases, J lost 2 bases, and 1 base stayed unmatched. The germline V gene encodes CDR1 SGHKS and CDR2 YYEKEE (reference sequence). The CDR3 has 14 amino acids. The full variable domain, rest sourced from reference TRBV5-5 and TRBJ2-1, is DAGVTQSPTHLIKTRGQQVTLRCSPISGHKSVSWYQQVLGQGPQFIFQYYEKEERGRGNFPDRFSARQFPNYSSELNVNALLLGDSALYLCASSFGTAYNEQFFGPGTRLTVL.

This clone turned up a few times. This rearrangement joins TRBV6-1 to TRBJ1-6, with D hard to call. The CDR3 is 12 residues long. V lost 6 bases and J lost 7, with 7 bases in between. CDR1 is MNHNS and CDR2 is SASEGT in the germline V gene. As DNA, the CDR3 is TGTGCCAGCAGAGGAGAGAATTCACCCCTCCACTTT. Translated, it gives CASRGENSPLHF.

This clone was seen a handful of times. The chain combines TRBV5-1 with TRBJ1-1; no clear D gene. V was trimmed by 0 bases and J by 0 bases, leaving 3 bases between them. This CDR3 region has 13 residues. Germline CDR1 SGHRS, CDR2 YFSETQ. The CDR3 bases are TGCGCCAGCAGCTTGGTAGTGAACACTGAAGCTTTCTTT. This translates into CASSLVVNTEAFF.